These 14 T cell receptor beta chains were sequenced from one sample in a study of T cell responses to AZD1222 COVID-19 vaccine. Sequenced by immunoSEQ multiplex PCR; TCRdb stores in-frame clones only, minus some. The sample carries about 130,000 clones, roughly 91% recorded once. Sequencing used peripheral blood, obtained 28 days after the second AZD1222 dose. The receptors derive from an adult who received the AZD1222 COVID-19 vaccine.

As for this clone: An end of the junction differs from the germline gene, which may be a read error. The chain links TRBV30 to TRBJ1-2; the D gene is possibly TRBD1 (5 bases). CDR3 size: 12 residues. Germline lookup yields CDR1 GTSNPN and CDR2 SVGIG (reference sequence). CDR3 loop: CAWSLSGPPDAF. The CDR3 region has the DNA TGTGCCTGGAGTCTATCGGGACCGCCTGACGCCTTC.

The gene calls are TRBV28 and TRBJ1-3; unclear D gene. With 3 bases removed from V and 0 bases from J, the gap between germline ends came to 9 bases. The CDR3 runs to 15 residues. Germline CDR1 reads MDHEN; CDR2 reads SYDVKM. The CDR3 region is CASSFGGISGNTIYF. The CDR3 bases are TGTGCCAGCAGTTTTGGAGGAATCTCTGGAAACACCATATATTTT.

V gene TRBV7-9 combines with J gene TRBJ2-3; weak D call: TRBD1 (7 bases). The CDR3 sequence is 14 residues long. V was cut by 8 bases and J by 2 bases, with 14 bases left in between. Germline assignment: CDR1 SEHNR and CDR2 FQNEAQ (reference sequence). CDR3 region: CASLGGQNTDTQYF. In nucleotides, the CDR3 is TGTGCCAGCCTCGGGGGACAGAACACAGATACGCAGTATTTT.

This chain links TRBV7-9 with TRBJ1-3, with D perhaps TRBD1 (5 bases). The CDR3 covers 15 residues. V gave up 6 bases and J gave up 2 bases, with 14 bases separating them. Germline assignment: CDR1 SEHNR and CDR2 FQNEAQ (reference sequence). CDR3 in amino acids: CASRFQGTAGNTIYF. CDR3 sequence (DNA): TGTGCCAGCAGGTTCCAGGGTACAGCTGGAAACACCATATATTTT.

The rearrangement uses TRBV3-1 (or the pseudogene TRBV3-2) and TRBJ2-1; the D gene could be TRBD1 or TRBD2 (5 bases each). V lost 1 base and J 5 bases, leaving 9 bases between the germline ends. Germline lookup yields CDR1 LGHDT and CDR2 YNNKEL (reference sequence). This CDR3 is built from 14 residues. The CDR3 sequence: CASSQVMGDNEQFF. CDR3 nucleotides: TGTGCCAGCAGCCAAGTTATGGGGGACAATGAGCAGTTCTTC.

This rearrangement joins TRBV27 to TRBJ1-5; 8 nucleotides agree with TRBD1. Unmatched junction bases numbered 2, after V lost 6 bases and J lost 4 bases. In germline, CDR1 is MNHEY, CDR2 SMNVEV (reference sequence). The CDR3 extends over 13 amino acids. CDR3 region: CASRGQENQPQHF. CDR3 coding DNA: TGTGCCAGCAGGGGACAGGAGAATCAGCCCCAGCATTTT.

The rearrangement uses TRBV11-3 and TRBJ1-5; the match to TRBD1 covers 8 bases. The CDR3 length is 17 residues. With 3 bases clipped from V and 5 bases from J, the junction kept 12 bases outside the gene matches. CDR1 and CDR2 (germline): SGHNT, YENEEA. The CDR3 DNA sequence: TGTGCCAGCAGCTTCGCCCTAAGCAGGGGGCGAGATCAGCCCCAGCATTTT. Translation gives CASSFALSRGRDQPQHF.

CDR3 nucleotide sequence: TGCGCCAGCAGGGCAGGGGATCAAGCCTACGAGCAGTACTTC. Protein: CASRAGDQAYEQYF. The chain is built from TRBV5-1 and TRBJ2-7; D is perhaps TRBD1 (6 bases). The V gene lost 5 bases and the J gene lost 2 bases, with 14 bases spanning the gap. This CDR3 is built from 14 residues. Per the germline V gene, CDR1 is SGHRS and CDR2 is YFSETQ.

This rearrangement joins TRBV10-1 to TRBJ1-3; D is undetermined. The CDR3 extends over 16 amino acids. The germline CDR1 and CDR2 sequences are WNHNN and SYGVQD (reference sequence). V lost 2 bases, J lost 0 bases, and 11 bases lay in between. CDR3 protein: CASSEIYIGSGNTIYF. CDR3 DNA sequence: TGCGCCAGCAGTGAGATCTATATCGGCTCTGGAAACACCATATATTTT.

The chain links TRBV29-1 to TRBJ1-2, with D perhaps matching TRBD1 (5 bases). The V end was cut by 3 bases, the J end by 4 bases, with 18 bases between. From germline, CDR1 is SQVTM and CDR2 ANQGSEA. This CDR3 has 15 amino acids. The CDR3 nucleotides read TGCAGCGTTGATAGACTTTGGGACGGCTCCTATGGCTACACCTTC. Translated, it gives CSVDRLWDGSYGYTF.

This clone was counted only a few times. This chain connects TRBV4-1 to TRBJ1-1; D possibly corresponds to TRBD1 (6 bases). Trimming stripped 1 base from V and 3 bases from J, with 15 bases between. Germline V gene sequence: CDR1 MGHRA, CDR2 YSYEKL. CDR3 length: 16 residues. CDR3 region: CASSQVAGVGHTEAFF. CDR3 sequence (DNA): TGCGCCAGCAGCCAAGTGGCAGGGGTTGGTCACACTGAAGCTTTCTTT.

This chain joins TRBV4-2 and TRBJ1-4; 7 nucleotides line up with TRBD1. Germline lookup yields CDR1 LGHNA and CDR2 YNFKEQ. V lost 3 bases and J lost 11; bases outside the gene matches: 15. This CDR3 comprises 16 residues. The CDR3 loop is CASSHDLDRDLTKLFF. The CDR3 DNA follows: TGTGCCAGCAGCCATGACTTAGACAGGGACCTAACTAAACTGTTTTTT.

The genes are TRBV7-3 and TRBJ1-1, with D possibly TRBD1 on 6 matching bases. Between the trimmed V and J ends, which lost 5 bases and 1 base, there was a span of 14 bases. From germline, CDR1 is SGHTA and CDR2 FQGTGA. The CDR3 is 15 amino acids. CDR3 nucleotides: TGTGCCAGCAGCCCCCGGGAGGGGGGGAACACTGAAGCTTTCTTT. Translated: CASSPREGGNTEAFF.

The chain couples TRBV18 to TRBJ1-5, with D unclear. Trimming stripped 2 bases from V and 4 bases from J, with 6 bases between. The CDR3 sequence is 13 residues long. Germline V gene data show CDR1 as KGHSH and CDR2 as LQKENI. CDR3 nucleotide sequence: TGTGCCAGCTCACCAAGGGAGAATCAGCCCCAGCATTTT. This sequence encodes CASSPRENQPQHF.